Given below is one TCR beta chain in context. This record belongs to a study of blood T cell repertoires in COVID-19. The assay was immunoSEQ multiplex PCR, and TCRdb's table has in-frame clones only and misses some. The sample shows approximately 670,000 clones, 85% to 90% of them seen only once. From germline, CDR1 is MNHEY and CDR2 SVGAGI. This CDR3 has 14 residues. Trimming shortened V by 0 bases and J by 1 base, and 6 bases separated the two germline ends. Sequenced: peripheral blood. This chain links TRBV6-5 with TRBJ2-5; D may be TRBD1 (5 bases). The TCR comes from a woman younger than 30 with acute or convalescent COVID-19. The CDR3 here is CASSYSTAQETQYF. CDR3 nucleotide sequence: TGTGCCAGCAGTTACTCGACAGCCCAAGAGACCCAGTACTTC.